Listed here are 27 T cell receptor beta chains from one sample, sequenced in a study of blood T cell repertoires in COVID-19. Profiled with immunoSEQ multiplex PCR; TCRdb holds only in-frame clones, not every one. Of a few hundred thousand clones listed, roughly 86% are singletons. The sample consisted of peripheral blood. These TCRs come from a woman between 55 and 75 years old with COVID-19, enrolled during active disease.

The chain employs TRBV19 and TRBJ2-7; D is unclear. V was trimmed by 6 bases and J by 3 bases, leaving 15 bases between them. CDR1 and CDR2 from the germline V gene are LNHDA and SQIVND (reference sequence). This CDR3 is 14 amino acids long. Here the CDR3 DNA reads TGTGCCAGTAGAGCAGGTTCTTCTTTCTACGAGCAGTACTTC. Translating gives CASRAGSSFYEQYF.

This chain uses TRBV7-2 with TRBJ2-7, with D uncertain. This CDR3 has 14 amino acids. CDR1 and CDR2 from the germline V gene are SGHTA and FQGNSA. V lost 3 bases, J lost 0 bases, and 9 bases lay in between. CDR3 sequence: CASSFSRNSYEQYF. The DNA for the CDR3 is TGTGCCAGCAGCTTCTCGAGAAACTCCTACGAGCAGTACTTC. Variable domain in full (rest from reference TRBV7-2 and TRBJ2-7): GAGVSQSPSNKVTEKGKDVELRCDPISGHTALYWYRQSLGQGLEFLIYFQGNSAPDKSGLPSDRFSAERTGGSVSTLTIQRTQQEDSAVYLCASSFSRNSYEQYFGPGTRLTVT.

The chain carries TRBV18 and TRBJ2-5; TRBD2 matches at 7 bases. This CDR3 has 15 amino acids. V trimming: 0 bases; J trimming: 2 bases; junction bases outside the gene matches: 3. Germline values: CDR1 KGHSH, CDR2 LQKENI. CDR3 nucleotide sequence: TGTGCCAGCTCACCACCGGGAGGGATTCAAGAGACCCAGTACTTC. It codes for CASSPPGGIQETQYF.

This clone showed up just once. V and J are TRBV24-1 and TRBJ2-7; 14 bases align to TRBD2. This CDR3 contains 16 residues. Germline CDR1 and CDR2: KGHDR and SFDVKD. The V gene end was trimmed by 5 bases and the J gene end by 4 bases; junction bases not matched to a gene: 6. The DNA of the CDR3 is TGTGCCACCAGTGCCCCGGGGACTAGCGGGAGATACGAGCAGTACTTC. Translating gives CATSAPGTSGRYEQYF.

This sequence joins TRBV30 and TRBJ2-3; 9 bases line up with TRBD2. The CDR3 spans 14 residues. Trimming removed 3 bases from V and 6 bases from J; junction bases left unmatched: 7. Germline V gives CDR1 GTSNPN, CDR2 SVGIG (reference sequence). CDR3 DNA: TGTGCCTGGAGAAGGGCGGGAGGGCCCGATACGCAGTATTTT. Its protein is CAWRRAGGPDTQYF.

This clone turned up a few times. The chain has TRBV14 and TRBJ1-1; possibly TRBD1 for D (5 bases). The CDR3 length is 17 residues. The ends were cut back, 4 bases at V and 6 bases at J, with 24 bases in the middle. The V gene's germline CDR1 is SGHDN and CDR2 FVKESK. Written as DNA, the CDR3 is TGTGCCAGCAGCCCGCAGGGAGGCCCGGGAGGGAGCCCTGAAGCTTTCTTT. It is translated as CASSPQGGPGGSPEAFF.

The CDR3 loop is CASSLAGGLNGYTF. CDR3 sequence (DNA): TGCGCCAGCAGCTTGGCCGGGGGGCTGAATGGCTACACCTTC. The V and J genes are TRBV5-1 and TRBJ1-2, with D tentatively TRBD1 (6 bases). The germline V gene has CDR1 SGHRS and CDR2 YFSETQ. This CDR3 has 14 amino acids. V lost 0 bases and J 6 bases, leaving 12 bases between the germline ends.

The chain joins TRBV2 to TRBJ1-5, with TRBD1 matching over 8 bases. The germline V gene encodes CDR1 SNHLY and CDR2 FYNNEI. Trimming cost V 6 bases and J 4 bases; bases outside gene matches: 8. This CDR3 is built from 15 residues. CDR3 DNA: TGTGCCAGCAGCACAGCCGGGACAGGTAATCAGCCCCAGCATTTT. Its translation: CASSTAGTGNQPQHF.

The rearrangement links TRBV12-2 to TRBJ2-5; the table's D gene call, TRBD2, was not cross checked with the DNA. TRBV12-2 is recorded as a pseudogene. The CDR3 is 15 amino acids. The CDR3 here is CASRLGSGRGETQYF. In nucleotides, the CDR3 is TGTGCAAGTCGCTTAGGGAGCGGGAGGGGGGAGACCCAGTACTTC.

The chain links TRBV18 to TRBJ1-4; TRBD1 matches 9 bases. Unmatched junction bases numbered 3, after V lost 2 bases and J lost 8 bases. In germline, CDR1 is KGHSH, CDR2 LQKENI. The length of the CDR3 is 14 residues. In nucleotides, the CDR3 is TGTGCCAGCTCACCAAGACAGGGGGAAGAAAAACTGTTTTTT. It yields the protein CASSPRQGEEKLFF.

The CDR3 bases are TGCGCCAGCAGCTTGCTGGGGGGGGGTGAGCAGTTCTTC. This gives the protein CASSLLGGGEQFF. This rearrangement joins TRBV5-1 to TRBJ2-1, with 7 bases matching TRBD2. Losses at the gene ends were 1 base for V and 9 bases for J; bases not matched to a gene: 4. Germline V gene lookup returns CDR1 SGHRS and CDR2 YFSETQ. The CDR3 is made up of 13 amino acids.

The chain combines TRBV10-3 with TRBJ2-3; 7 bases line up with TRBD1. The CDR3 covers 13 residues. Germline CDR1 ENHRY, CDR2 SYGVKD. The J segment lost 2 bases and the V segment lost 10 bases, leaving 6 bases of the junction unmatched. The chain's CDR3 is CATRQGDTDTQYF. The CDR3 DNA sequence: TGTGCCACCCGACAGGGTGACACAGATACGCAGTATTTT.

The chain joins TRBV7-3 to TRBJ2-1; 7 nucleotides agree with TRBD2. Germline CDR1 is SGHTA and CDR2 is FQGTGA. The CDR3 runs to 17 residues. Trimming removed 5 bases from V and 2 bases from J; junction bases left unmatched: 12. CDR3 in amino acids: CASSRGFSGQPYNEQFF. DNA of the CDR3: TGTGCCAGCAGCCGAGGGTTTAGCGGGCAGCCCTACAATGAGCAGTTCTTC.

Only a few counts were recorded for this clone. The CDR3 reads CASNPVGVGEQYF. Written as DNA, the CDR3 is TGTGCCAGCAACCCAGTCGGGGTGGGCGAGCAGTACTTC. This sequence joins TRBV6-5 and TRBJ2-7, with D perhaps TRBD2 (5 bases). The length of the CDR3 is 13 residues. The germline CDR1 and CDR2 sequences are MNHEY and SVGAGI. Trimming stripped 7 bases from V and 6 bases from J, with 16 bases between.

In DNA form, the CDR3 reads TGTGCCATCAGTGAAGGAGGGGCCCCCTACGAGCAGTACTTC. Translation gives CAISEGGAPYEQYF. This rearrangement joins TRBV10-3 to TRBJ2-7; D is perhaps TRBD2 (6 bases). Germline CDR1 and CDR2: ENHRY and SYGVKD. CDR3 length: 14 residues. V lost 3 bases to trimming and J lost 2 bases, with 11 bases between them.

This clone has just a few counts. CDR3 region: CASSQGFYGNTEAFF. CDR3 DNA: TGCGCCAGCAGCCAAGGGTTTTACGGGAACACTGAAGCTTTCTTT. The rearrangement uses TRBV4-3 and TRBJ1-1; D uncertain. V gave up 1 base and J gave up 1 base, with 10 bases separating them. The CDR3 totals 15 residues. Germline assignment: CDR1 LGHNA and CDR2 YSLEER.

The chain carries TRBV5-1 and TRBJ1-1; 7 bases agree with TRBD1. The CDR3 totals 14 residues. Germline CDR1 and CDR2: SGHRS and YFSETQ. Trimming removed 5 bases from V and 6 bases from J; junction bases left unmatched: 10. The CDR3 sequence is CASRFDRERSEAFF. The CDR3 DNA follows: TGCGCCAGCAGATTCGACAGGGAGAGGTCTGAAGCTTTCTTT.

The V and J genes are TRBV28 and TRBJ1-2; 10 nucleotides agree with TRBD1. J lost 5 bases, V lost 2 bases, and 2 bases had no gene match. Germline CDR1 is MDHEN and CDR2 is SYDVKM. The CDR3 runs 14 residues. The CDR3 nucleotides read TGTGCCAGCAGTTTACCGGGACAGGGGTATGGCTACACCTTC. Translating gives CASSLPGQGYGYTF.

A few counts support this clone. This rearrangement joins TRBV7-9 to TRBJ2-2; D unresolved. V was shortened by 2 bases and J by 5 bases, with 6 bases between the two germline ends. The CDR3 spans 13 residues. The germline V gene has CDR1 SEHNR and CDR2 FQNEAQ (reference sequence). The CDR3 DNA follows: TGTGCCAGCAGCTTACCGGGTACCGGGGAGCTGTTTTTT. Its protein product is CASSLPGTGELFF.

The rearrangement links TRBV30 to TRBJ1-1; TRBD1 matches at 9 bases. CDR1 and CDR2 (germline): GTSNPN, SVGIG (reference sequence). V shed 1 base and J 1 base; nucleotides not matched to a gene: 19. The CDR3 consists of 20 residues. The CDR3 coding sequence is TGTGCCTGGAGTGCCCCCATCCTTGGGACAGGGTTGGGCCGGAACACTGAAGCTTTCTTT. Residues: CAWSAPILGTGLGRNTEAFF.

The gene calls are TRBV30 and TRBJ1-1, with D possibly matching TRBD1 (5 bases). Looked up from germline, CDR1 is GTSNPN and CDR2 is SVGIG (reference sequence). V was pared by 4 bases and J by 4 bases, with 10 bases between. This CDR3 has 12 residues. CDR3 in DNA: TGTGCCTGGATGACAGTTAGCACTGAAGCTTTCTTT. Translating it yields CAWMTVSTEAFF.

The V and J genes are TRBV28 and TRBJ1-6, with 7 nucleotides matching TRBD1. This CDR3 contains 14 residues. Unmatched junction bases numbered 2, after V lost 4 bases and J lost 5 bases. Per germline, CDR1 MDHEN and CDR2 SYDVKM. CDR3 bases: TGTGCCAGCAGTTCCGGACAGGATAATTCACCCCTCCACTTT. Translated, it gives CASSSGQDNSPLHF.

The J gene is TRBJ2-1, the V gene TRBV2; a weak D match, TRBD2 (5 bases). CDR1 is SNHLY and CDR2 is FYNNEI in the germline V gene. Trimming left V 3 bases short and J 6 bases short, with 12 bases between. The CDR3 consists of 14 residues. CDR3 loop: CASSEGVAINEQFF. The CDR3 nucleotides are TGTGCCAGCAGTGAGGGAGTAGCGATCAATGAGCAGTTCTTC.

This chain connects TRBV25-1 to TRBJ1-2, with TRBD1 matching over 8 bases. The CDR3 is 14 residues long. Germline V gives CDR1 MGHDK, CDR2 SYGVNS. With V trimmed by 4 bases and J by 6 bases, 7 bases remained unmatched. CDR3 sequence: CASSALDRENGYTF. The CDR3 DNA follows: TGTGCCAGCAGTGCGTTGGACAGGGAAAATGGCTACACCTTC.

This clone was observed a single time. This rearrangement joins TRBV9 to TRBJ1-4; TRBD1 aligns across 11 bases. Germline loops: CDR1 SGDLS, CDR2 YYNGEE. After removal of 4 bases from V and 3 bases from J, the junction contained 2 bases not matched to a gene. This CDR3 contains 15 residues. The CDR3 protein is CASSRGQGANEKLFF. CDR3 coding DNA: TGTGCCAGCAGCCGGGGACAGGGGGCTAATGAAAAACTGTTTTTT.

V usage is TRBV11-2 and J usage is TRBJ2-1; a weak D match, TRBD1 (6 bases). Trimming took 1 base from V and 0 from J, leaving 7 bases between them. This CDR3 is 15 amino acids long. The V gene's germline CDR1 is SGHAT and CDR2 FQNNGV. CDR3 amino acids: CASSLAGDSYNEQFF. The CDR3 coding sequence is TGTGCCAGCAGCTTAGCAGGGGACTCCTACAATGAGCAGTTCTTC.

The chain employs TRBV7-6 and TRBJ2-2, with 10 bases lining up with TRBD2. J lost 6 bases, V lost 1 base, and 8 bases had no gene match. The CDR3 extends over 17 amino acids. Germline CDR1 is SGHVS and CDR2 is FNYEAQ. CDR3 sequence reads: CASSLGVSGRRAGELFF. CDR3 DNA sequence: TGTGCCAGCAGCTTAGGTGTTAGCGGGAGGCGGGCCGGGGAGCTGTTTTTT.